This T cell receptor (beta chain) was found in a study of blood T cell repertoires in COVID-19 (dated by TCRdb to 2019 to 2021). In terms of the full investigation: Samples from collaborators originated in the United States, Italy and Spain and spanned both the acute and convalescent phases of COVID-19. The material from the prospective study consisted of cDNA or gDNA derived from T cells, B-cell-depleted T cells, or PBMCs. Subjects who had been exposed to COVID-19, were actively infected with it, or had recovered from it provided the deeply sampled blood TCRbeta repertoires that made up the dataset. The repertoires were made available in a free public database intended to serve as a resource for research on the immune response to SARS-CoV-2. The samples were drawn from two sources: the first 160 participants of the ongoing ImmuneRACE study, and over 950 subjects contributed by 6 global collaborators. The sample metadata nearly always contained a de-identified subject ID, COVID-19 status, age in years and sex. Where available, HLA class I and class II types were obtained from metadata supplied by the sample provider rather than from assay-based typing. Broader findings and caveats from the paper: The quantity of clinical and demographic metadata differed by source and by participant and was supplied without curation.

The CDR1 and CDR2 encoded by the germline V gene (reference sequence) are LGHDT and YNNKEL. V is cut back by 4 bases and J by 6 bases, with 7 bases in the junction unmatched. The CDR3 spans 16 residues, from the cysteine through the phenylalanine. CDR3 DNA only is kept here, 48 bases in frame from base 1. TCRbeta CDR3 regions were amplified from genomic DNA using the immunoSEQ Assay, a bias-controlled multiplex PCR. In the original analysis: Within the assay, amplification of reference gene primers was used to estimate how many nucleated cells each sample contained. To quantify the absolute abundance of each unique TCRbeta CDR3 rearrangement, sequence reads were collapsed and filtered. For each sample, productive Simpson clonality was calculated as the square root of Simpson's diversity index over productive rearrangements. The table was pulled from immuneACCESS by TCRdb, which kept in-frame rearrangements only. Such tables lose some clones; where checked, under half of the loss comes from unresolved V genes, and the rest has no known cause. The V and J calls and clone size are taken from that table; D and trimming were inferred from the DNA. This sample comprises just over 75,000 clones, 87% of them detected only once. The top ten constitute 4.5% to 6% of the sample.

Each collaborating institution followed its own protocols to collect whole blood in K2EDTA tubes. For TCRbeta analysis, collaborators shipped samples in one of three forms: frozen whole blood, isolated PBMCs, or DNA extracted from either of those sample types. This clone was seen a single time. Its cognate antigen has yet to be identified. No much larger clone exists at a distance of one base, and base qualities are not known. Source material: peripheral blood. The chain links TRBV3-1 (or the pseudogene TRBV3-2) with TRBJ2-3, with TRBD2 matching 13 junction bases. This TCR derives from a woman older than 75 with active or convalescent COVID-19. The DNA sequence follows: TGTGCCAGCAGCCCTCGACTAGCGGGGGGTGGGGATACGCAGTATTTT. Its protein reads: CASSPRLAGGGDTQYF.